This T cell receptor (beta chain) was retrieved from a study of blood T cell repertoires in COVID-19. Study overall: In each case, the material was cDNA or gDNA derived from T cells, B-cell-depleted T cells, or PBMCs.

Germline CDR1 LNHDA, CDR2 SQIVND (reference sequence). This CDR3 region has 13 residues. V was shortened by 3 bases and J by 3 bases, with 8 bases between the two germline ends. TCRdb's copy holds only in-frame clones and misses some; the assay was immunoSEQ multiplex PCR. The table lists roughly 100,000 clones, 65% to 90% of them singletons. The chain uses TRBV19 and TRBJ1-1, with D tentatively TRBD1 (5 bases). Sequenced: peripheral blood. The clonotype was recovered from a man aged 50 to 60 with acute or convalescent COVID-19. CDR3 nucleotide sequence: TGTGCCAGTAGTATTTGGGGGGACACTGAAGCTTTCTTT. Its protein product is CASSIWGDTEAFF. Full variable domain (rest looked up from reference TRBV19 and TRBJ1-1): DGGITQSPKYLFRKEGQNVTLSCEQNLNHDAMYWYRQDPGQGLRLIYYSQIVNDFQKGDIAEGYSVSREKKESFPLTVTSAQKNPTAFYLCASSIWGDTEAFFGQGTRLTVV.